The 10 T cell receptor beta chains listed next were all sequenced from one sample in a study of CD8 T cells in ankylosing spondylitis. These receptors lack a known antigen. Each CDR3 protein gets one entry after TCRdb re-called the 5' RACE reads with MiXCR. The table records over 700,000 distinct CDR3 sequences, under 20% of them present only once. Study conclusions and caveats: Typical of ankylosing spondylitis blood, it appeared, was a TCR beta motif of fewer than 10 highly homologous variants.

The sample taken for sequencing was blood, either unsorted or a sorted T cell fraction (not recorded which). Every receptor here comes from a male donor with ankylosing spondylitis.

This chain links TRBV5-1 with TRBJ1-4; D is perhaps TRBD1 (6 bases). From germline, CDR1 is SGHRS and CDR2 YFSETQ. This CDR3 has 14 amino acids. Trimming cost V 2 bases and J 8 bases, with 13 bases left between them. This CDR3 is CASSFQGPREKLFF. The CDR3 nucleotides are TGCGCCAGCAGCTTCCAGGGGCCGCGAGAAAAACTGTTTTTT.

The sample holds a few counts of this clonotype. The chain joins TRBV5-1 to TRBJ2-4; 8 nucleotides agree with TRBD1. The CDR3 is 17 residues long. The trim removed 0 bases at V and 6 bases at J, leaving 11 bases unmatched. In germline, CDR1 is SGHRS, CDR2 YFSETQ. CDR3 sequence (DNA): TGCGCCAGCAGCTTGGAGCCCAGGGGGCGTTCTATAAACATTCAGTACTTC. This translates into CASSLEPRGRSINIQYF.

This chain links TRBV12-3 or TRBV12-4 with TRBJ2-3; 8 bases match TRBD2. The CDR3 totals 16 residues. V shed 4 bases, J shed 3 bases, and the junction held 9 bases outside the gene matches. As DNA, the CDR3 is TGTGCCAGCAGTTCCACAGGGTCGGGGGGGACAGATACGCAGTATTTT. Protein product: CASSSTGSGGTDTQYF.

A few counts support this clonotype. The gene calls are TRBV27 and TRBJ1-5; D is unresolved. The CDR3 spans 12 residues. Between the trimmed V and J ends, which lost 4 bases and 4 bases, there was a span of 5 bases. Germline values: CDR1 MNHEY, CDR2 SMNVEV (reference sequence). The CDR3 DNA is TGTGCCAGCAGTTCGACAAATCAGCCCCAGCATTTT. Encoded protein: CASSSTNQPQHF.

The chain links TRBV11-3 to TRBJ2-7, with D possibly TRBD2 on 5 matching bases. V lost 4 bases and J 4 bases, leaving 14 bases between the germline ends. Per the germline V gene, CDR1 is SGHNT and CDR2 is YENEEA. The CDR3 length is 14 residues. CDR3 coding DNA: TGTGCCAGCAGCTCCCCCGGAGGCGGATACGAGCAGTACTTC. This encodes CASSSPGGGYEQYF.

The chain is built from TRBV14 and TRBJ2-5; D perhaps matches TRBD1 (6 bases). The V and J ends lost 8 bases and 3 bases respectively, with 7 bases between them. The germline gives CDR1 SGHDN, CDR2 FVKESK. This CDR3 comprises 11 residues. CDR3 loop: CASGQKETQYF. CDR3 bases: TGTGCCAGCGGACAGAAAGAGACCCAGTACTTC.

This clonotype appeared a few times. The V gene is TRBV5-5, the J gene TRBJ1-4; D is unclear. The CDR3 loop spans 16 amino acids. Germline loops: CDR1 SGHKS, CDR2 YYEKEE (reference sequence). V shed 2 bases and J shed 0 bases, with 11 bases lying between them. CDR3 sequence (DNA): TGTGCCAGCAGCTTACGTATGGGAGCAACTAATGAAAAACTGTTTTTT. It specifies CASSLRMGATNEKLFF.

This clonotype was seen a few times. The V gene is TRBV27, the J gene TRBJ1-1; TRBD1 is a possible D gene (5 bases). This CDR3 comprises 15 residues. CDR1 and CDR2 (germline): MNHEY, SMNVEV (reference sequence). V was cut by 4 bases and J by 4 bases, with 16 bases left in between. DNA of the CDR3: TGTGCCAGCAGTTCCTCCTCCCTGGGGGGCACTGAAGCTTTCTTT. Its translation is CASSSSSLGGTEAFF.

This clonotype was counted a few times. The V and J genes are TRBV12-3 or TRBV12-4 and TRBJ2-1, with no clear D. The CDR3 runs to 15 residues. V was pared by 4 bases and J by 5 bases, with 15 bases between. This CDR3 is CASSSSGLSHNEQFF. The CDR3 DNA reads TGTGCCAGCAGTTCATCTGGGCTCTCACACAATGAGCAGTTCTTC.

The chain links TRBV6-2 or TRBV6-3 to TRBJ2-5; the match to TRBD2 covers 8 bases. Germline V CDR1 and CDR2: MNHEY, SVGEGT. The CDR3 spans 15 residues. Trimming took 0 bases from V and 4 from J; bases not matched to a gene: 4. The CDR3 loop reads CASSYSPLAGETQYF. As DNA, the CDR3 is TGTGCCAGCAGTTACTCGCCGCTAGCGGGAGAGACCCAGTACTTC.